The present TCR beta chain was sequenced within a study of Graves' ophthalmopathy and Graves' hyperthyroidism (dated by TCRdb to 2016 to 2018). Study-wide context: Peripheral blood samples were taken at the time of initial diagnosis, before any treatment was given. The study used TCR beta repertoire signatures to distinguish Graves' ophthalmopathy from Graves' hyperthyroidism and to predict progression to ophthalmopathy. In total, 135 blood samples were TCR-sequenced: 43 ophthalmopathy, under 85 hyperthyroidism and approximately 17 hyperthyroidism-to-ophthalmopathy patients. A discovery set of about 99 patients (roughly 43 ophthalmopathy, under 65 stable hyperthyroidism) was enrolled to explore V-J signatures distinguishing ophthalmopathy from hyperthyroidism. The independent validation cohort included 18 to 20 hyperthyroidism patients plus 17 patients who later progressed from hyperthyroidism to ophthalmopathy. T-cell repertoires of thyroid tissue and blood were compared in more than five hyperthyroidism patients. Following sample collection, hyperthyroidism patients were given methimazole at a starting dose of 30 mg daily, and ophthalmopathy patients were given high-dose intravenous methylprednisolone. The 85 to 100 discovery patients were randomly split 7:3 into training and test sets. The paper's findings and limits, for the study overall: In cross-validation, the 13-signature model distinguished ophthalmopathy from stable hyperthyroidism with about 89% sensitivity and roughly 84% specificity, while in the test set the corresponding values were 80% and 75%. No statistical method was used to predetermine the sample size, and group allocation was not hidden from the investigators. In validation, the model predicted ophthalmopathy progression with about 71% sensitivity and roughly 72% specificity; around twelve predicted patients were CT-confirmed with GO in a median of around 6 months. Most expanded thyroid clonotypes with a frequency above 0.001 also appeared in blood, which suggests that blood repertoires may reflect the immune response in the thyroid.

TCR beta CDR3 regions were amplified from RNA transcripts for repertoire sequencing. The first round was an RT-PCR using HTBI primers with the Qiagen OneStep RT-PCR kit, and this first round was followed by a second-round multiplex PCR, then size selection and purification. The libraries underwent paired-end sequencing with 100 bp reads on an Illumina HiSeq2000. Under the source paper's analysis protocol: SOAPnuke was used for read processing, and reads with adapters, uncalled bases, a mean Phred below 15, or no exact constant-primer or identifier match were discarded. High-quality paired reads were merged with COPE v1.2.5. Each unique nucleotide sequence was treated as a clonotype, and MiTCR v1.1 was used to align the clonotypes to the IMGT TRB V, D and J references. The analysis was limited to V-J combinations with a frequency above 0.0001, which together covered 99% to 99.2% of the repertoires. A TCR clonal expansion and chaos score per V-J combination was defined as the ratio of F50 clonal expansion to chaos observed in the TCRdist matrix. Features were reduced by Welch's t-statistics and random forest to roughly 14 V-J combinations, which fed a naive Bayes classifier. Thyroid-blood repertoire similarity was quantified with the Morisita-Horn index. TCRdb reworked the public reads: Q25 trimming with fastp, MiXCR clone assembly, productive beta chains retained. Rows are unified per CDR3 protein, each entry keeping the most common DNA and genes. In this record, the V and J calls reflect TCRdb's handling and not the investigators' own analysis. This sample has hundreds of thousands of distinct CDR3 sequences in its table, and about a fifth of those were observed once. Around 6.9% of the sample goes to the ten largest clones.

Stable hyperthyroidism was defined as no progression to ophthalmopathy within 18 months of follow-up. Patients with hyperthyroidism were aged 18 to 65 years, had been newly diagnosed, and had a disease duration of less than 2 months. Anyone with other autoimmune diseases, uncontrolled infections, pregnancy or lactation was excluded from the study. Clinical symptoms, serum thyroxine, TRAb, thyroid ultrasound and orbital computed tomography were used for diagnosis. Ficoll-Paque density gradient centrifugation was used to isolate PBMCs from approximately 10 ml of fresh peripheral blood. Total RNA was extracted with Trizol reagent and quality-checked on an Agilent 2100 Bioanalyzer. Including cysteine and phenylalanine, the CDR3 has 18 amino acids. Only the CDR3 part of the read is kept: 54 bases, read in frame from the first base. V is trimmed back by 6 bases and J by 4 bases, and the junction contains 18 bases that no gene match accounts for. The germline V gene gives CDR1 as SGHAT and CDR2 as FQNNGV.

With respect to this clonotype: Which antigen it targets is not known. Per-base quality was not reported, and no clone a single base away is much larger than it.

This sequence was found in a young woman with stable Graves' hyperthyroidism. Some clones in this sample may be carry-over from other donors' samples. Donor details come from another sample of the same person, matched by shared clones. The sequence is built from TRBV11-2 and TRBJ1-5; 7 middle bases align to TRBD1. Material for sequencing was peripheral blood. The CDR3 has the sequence CASRPTRSGTDFNQPQHF. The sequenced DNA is TGTGCCAGCAGACCCACACGGTCCGGGACAGATTTTAATCAGCCCCAGCATTTT.